A selection of T cell receptor beta chains follows, all from one sample in a study of cytomegalovirus exposure and HLA in healthy donors. TCRdb's table, derived via immunoSEQ multiplex PCR, lists solely in-frame clones and lacks some. There are approximately 92,000 clones in the sample; 81% occur only once, and roughly 4% lies in the top ten. The source material was PBMCs. These receptors were obtained from a woman between 65 and 79 years old in good health and CMV-seropositive. CDR3s include the opening cysteine and the closing phenylalanine or tryptophan. The D gene is left open where the match is weak. Some rows have no size entry. The others give once, few or many, or a class for an expanded clone.

D gene	J gene	clone size	V gene	CDR3 DNA	CDR3 protein
TRBD1	TRBJ1-1	-	TRBV5-5	TGTGCCAGCAGCTTTAGTGACAGGGGGCTAACTGAAGCTTTCTTT	CASSFSDRGLTEAFF
-	TRBJ2-5	-	TRBV6-5	TGTGCCAGCAGGGGTGGCGGGGCGGGGCAAGAGACCCAGTACTTC	CASRGGGAGQETQYF
-	TRBJ1-5	-	TRBV15	TGTGCCACCAGCAGAGGGGGGGGAGGCGACAATCAGCCCCAGCATTTT	CATSRGGGGDNQPQHF
-	TRBJ2-5	-	TRBV7-9	TGTGCCAGCAGCTTGAGACTAGACCAAGAGACCCAGTACTTC	CASSLRLDQETQYF
-	TRBJ2-1	few	TRBV7-2	TGTGCCAGCAGCTTGGGACTGGTCTCCTACAATGAGCAGTTCTTC	CASSLGLVSYNEQFF
-	TRBJ2-3	-	TRBV6-5	TGTGCCAGCAGGACCTCTCCCGGGACGCAGTATTTT	CASRTSPGTQYF
-	TRBJ2-3	-	TRBV7-3	TGTGCCAGCAGCTTAACGAGAGTGGATACGCAGTATTTT	CASSLTRVDTQYF
TRBD2	TRBJ2-7	-	TRBV18	TGTGCCAGCTCACCACCGACTAGCGGGAGTCTCTACGAGCAGTACTTC	CASSPPTSGSLYEQYF
TRBD1	TRBJ2-1	-	TRBV7-3	TGTGCCAGCAGCTTAAACCGGGACAGCAATGAGCAGTTCTTC	CASSLNRDSNEQFF
-	TRBJ1-6	-	TRBV30	TGTGCCTGGACCAGGGTGGGTTCCTATAATTCACCCCTCCACTTT	CAWTRVGSYNSPLHF
-	TRBJ2-3	-	TRBV4-1	TGCGCCAGCAGCCAAGATGGTAGCCGTTATCCCACAGATACGCAGTATTTT	CASSQDGSRYPTDTQYF
TRBD1	TRBJ2-7	-	TRBV28	TGTGCCAGCAGTACGACGGGACAGGCTAACTACGAGCAGTACTTC	CASSTTGQANYEQYF
-	TRBJ2-1	-	TRBV18	TGTGCCAGCTCACCACCGCTAGCAGCGAACGTGGGCAATGAGCAGTTCTTC	CASSPPLAANVGNEQFF
TRBD2	TRBJ2-1	-	TRBV7-3	TGTGCCAGCAGCTTAACTGGCGCGGGAGTTTTAGAGCAGTTCTTC	CASSLTGAGVLEQFF
TRBD1	TRBJ2-5	once	TRBV30	TGTGCCTGTGCACAGCGAATCGGTTATAACAGGGGGCGGGGGGAGACCCAGTACTTC	CACAQRIGYNRGRGETQYF
TRBD2	TRBJ2-3	-	TRBV5-5	TGTGCCAGCAGCTTCCCGGGACTAGCGGAGAGCACAGATACGCAGTATTTT	CASSFPGLAESTDTQYF
TRBD2	TRBJ2-5	-	TRBV7-8	TGTGCCAGCAGCTTAGAGACTAGCGGGAGGGGGGAGACCCAGTACTTC	CASSLETSGRGETQYF
-	TRBJ2-6	-	TRBV9	TGTGCCAGCAGCGGACCGGAGGGCTCTGGGGCCAACGTCCTGACTTTC	CASSGPEGSGANVLTF
-	TRBJ1-2	-	TRBV7-3	TGTGCCAGCAGCTTAACGTCCGGGGGTCCCTATGGCTACACCTTC	CASSLTSGGPYGYTF
-	TRBJ1-2	-	TRBV7-2	TGTGCCAGCAGCCCGAGTACCTCGGTCCCCTATGGCTACACCTTC	CASSPSTSVPYGYTF
-	TRBJ1-3	-	TRBV7-2	TGTGCCAGCAGCTACGACATCCTCTACGGCGGAAACACCATATATTTT	CASSYDILYGGNTIYF
TRBD1	TRBJ1-1	few	TRBV5-6	TGTGCCAGCAGAAAGACAGGGGGCACTGAAGCTTTCTTT	CASRKTGGTEAFF
-	TRBJ2-3	-	TRBV6-5	TGTGCCAGCAGCCTAGTCGGGAGTGCAGATACGCAGTATTTT	CASSLVGSADTQYF
TRBD1	TRBJ2-5	-	TRBV18	TGTGCCAGCTCACCACCGAACAGGGGTAGAGAGACCCAGTACTTC	CASSPPNRGRETQYF
-	TRBJ2-1	-	TRBV5-4	TGTGCCAGCAGCTTGGCCTCTAGCAAGGGCATCAATGAGCAGTTCTTC	CASSLASSKGINEQFF
TRBD1	TRBJ1-2	few	TRBV27	TGTGCCAGCAGTCTCCGAATGGGACAGGGGGCGGGCGGCTACACCTTC	CASSLRMGQGAGGYTF
TRBD1	TRBJ2-2	-	TRBV19	TGTGCCAGTAGACGACAGGGAGTGGCCGGGGAGCTGTTTTTT	CASRRQGVAGELFF
-	TRBJ2-2	-	TRBV7-9	TGTGCCAGCAGCTTTACTGGACAGTTCTTCACCGGGGAGCTGTTTTTT	CASSFTGQFFTGELFF
-	TRBJ2-2	once	TRBV10-1	TGCGCCAGCGCTACGAGTGGCACCGGGGAGCTGTTTTTT	CASATSGTGELFF
-	TRBJ2-1	-	TRBV28	TGTGCCAGCAGTTCCCCCGCGGGTCGGACCTCCTACAATGAGCAGTTCTTC	CASSSPAGRTSYNEQFF
-	TRBJ1-2	-	TRBV6-1	TGTGCCAGCAGTCCGGACTACTATGGCTACACCTTC	CASSPDYYGYTF
-	TRBJ1-1	-	TRBV6-5	TGTGCCAGCAGTGTTCGGGGGATGAACACTGAAGCTTTCTTT	CASSVRGMNTEAFF
-	TRBJ2-1	once	TRBV14	TGTGCCAGCAGCCAATACAGGAAGAGCTCCTACAATGAGCAGTTCTTC	CASSQYRKSSYNEQFF
-	TRBJ2-6	-	TRBV30	TGTGCCTGGACCCCGAGGGAGAAGTTCTCTGGGGCCAACGTCCTGACTTTC	CAWTPREKFSGANVLTF
-	TRBJ2-2	-	TRBV5-1	TGCGCCAGCAGCCTGAGACAGGACGGGCCCGGGGAGCTGTTTTTT	CASSLRQDGPGELFF
TRBD1	TRBJ2-5	-	TRBV6-5	TGTGCCAGCCCCTACGACAGGGGGCCGGAGACCCAGTACTTC	CASPYDRGPETQYF
TRBD2	TRBJ2-7	-	TRBV5-4	TGTGCCAGCAGTCCCCAGCGGGAGCGCTCCTACGAGCAGTACTTC	CASSPQRERSYEQYF
TRBD2	TRBJ2-2	once	TRBV27	TGTGCCAGCACGGCAGGGTGGCTAGCGGCGAACACCGGGGAGCTGTTTTTT	CASTAGWLAANTGELFF
TRBD2	TRBJ2-3	-	TRBV9	TGTGCCAGCAGCGGGGTTCCTCCCGGGGGGTCAGATACGCAGTATTTT	CASSGVPPGGSDTQYF
-	TRBJ1-1	-	TRBV5-1	TGCGCCAGCAGCTTGGGTTCGTCCCTGAACACTGAAGCTTTCTTT	CASSLGSSLNTEAFF
TRBD2	TRBJ2-2	few	TRBV6-6	TGTGCCAGCACCCGGACTAGCGGGAACACCGGGGAGCTGTTTTTT	CASTRTSGNTGELFF
TRBD1	TRBJ1-2	-	TRBV11-2	TGTGCCAGCAGCCGATCCGGGACAGGGTCCCCAGTCGGCGGCTACACCTTC	CASSRSGTGSPVGGYTF
-	TRBJ2-2	-	TRBV19	TGTGCCAGTAGTATACCCGCCGGGGAGCTGTTTTTT	CASSIPAGELFF
TRBD2	TRBJ2-3	-	TRBV7-2	TGTGCCAGCAGCTTCGGTCTAGCGGGAGACCCTCTTTCAGATACGCAGTATTTT	CASSFGLAGDPLSDTQYF
TRBD2	TRBJ2-7	-	TRBV27	TGTGCCAGCAGTTCCGCCGGGACTAGCGGCTACGAGCAGTACTTC	CASSSAGTSGYEQYF
-	TRBJ1-1	-	TRBV7-9	TGTTCCAGCAGCTCAGGTGGGAGGACTGAAGCTTTCTTT	CSSSSGGRTEAFF
TRBD1	TRBJ1-2	few	TRBV30	TGTGCCTGGAGTCGAGGGGGCGCGGACTATGGCTACACCTTC	CAWSRGGADYGYTF
TRBD1	TRBJ2-3	-	TRBV29-1	TGCAGCGGGAGGGGACAGGGAGGGGATACGCAGTATTTT	CSGRGQGGDTQYF